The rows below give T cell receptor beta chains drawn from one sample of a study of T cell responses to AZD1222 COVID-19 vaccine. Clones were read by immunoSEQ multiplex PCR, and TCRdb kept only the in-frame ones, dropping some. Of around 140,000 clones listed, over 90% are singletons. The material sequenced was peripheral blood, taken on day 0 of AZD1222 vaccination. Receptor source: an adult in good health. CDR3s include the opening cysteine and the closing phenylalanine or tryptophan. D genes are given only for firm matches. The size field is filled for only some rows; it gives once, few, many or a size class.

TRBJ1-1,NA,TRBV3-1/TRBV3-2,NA,TGTGCCAGCAGCCCGGAGTGGGGGGCTGAAGCTTTCTTT,CASSPEWGAEAFF
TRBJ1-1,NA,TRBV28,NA,TGTGCCAGCAAGATGGGGAGGTACACTGAAGCTTTCTTT,CASKMGRYTEAFF
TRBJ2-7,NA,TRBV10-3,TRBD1,TGTGCCATCAGTGGGACAGGGGGAAGCGAGCAGTACTTC,CAISGTGGSEQYF
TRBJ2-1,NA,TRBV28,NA,TGTGCCAGCATTAACGAGTCCGGGACCAAGCAGTTCTTC,CASINESGTKQFF
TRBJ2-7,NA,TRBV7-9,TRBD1,TGTGCCAGCAGCTCGTACAGGGGGCTCTCCTACGAGCAGTACTTC,CASSSYRGLSYEQYF
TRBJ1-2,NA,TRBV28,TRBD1,TGTGCCAGCAGTTCGGGACAGGGGGTGAGTGGCTACACCTTC,CASSSGQGVSGYTF
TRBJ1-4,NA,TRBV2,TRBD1,TGTGCCAGCAGTGAAGTCCCAGGGGGCTTTGCAACTAATGAAAAACTGTTTTTT,CASSEVPGGFATNEKLFF
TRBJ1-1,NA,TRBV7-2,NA,TGTGCCAGCAGCTTAATTACAGGGAGGGTTGAAGCTTTCTTT,CASSLITGRVEAFF
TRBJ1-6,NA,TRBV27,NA,TGTGCCAGCAGGAACCTAAAGAAAGCCTATAATTCACCCCTCCACTTT,CASRNLKKAYNSPLHF
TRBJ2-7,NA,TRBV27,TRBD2,TGTGCCAGCAGTCCCCGGACTAGCGGGAGCTACGAGCAGTACTTC,CASSPRTSGSYEQYF
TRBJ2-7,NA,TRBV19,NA,TGTGCCAGTAGTTTGGACTACTCCTACGAGCAGTACTTC,CASSLDYSYEQYF
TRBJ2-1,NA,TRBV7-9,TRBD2,TGTGCCAGCAGCTTTGTTGGACTAGCGGACAATGAGCAGTTCTTC,CASSFVGLADNEQFF
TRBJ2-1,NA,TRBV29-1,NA,TGCAGCGTTGTGGGACGACTTAGCACCAATGAGCAGTTCTTC,CSVVGRLSTNEQFF
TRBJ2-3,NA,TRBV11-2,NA,TGTGCCAGCAGCACGGACTTCACAGATACGCAGTATTTT,CASSTDFTDTQYF
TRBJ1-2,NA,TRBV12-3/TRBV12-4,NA,TGTGCCAGCACCCAAGGAGTTAACTATGGCTACACCTTC,CASTQGVNYGYTF
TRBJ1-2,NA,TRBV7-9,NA,TGTGCCAGCAGCCAGACGGATGGGCAGAGGTCGGTTGGCTACACCTTC,CASSQTDGQRSVGYTF
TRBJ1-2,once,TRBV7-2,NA,TGTGCCAGCAGGGCTTACAGGTCTCTTTGGTATGGCTACACCTTC,CASRAYRSLWYGYTF
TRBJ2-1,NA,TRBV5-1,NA,TGCGCCAGCAGCTTGGTCGTCAGCTCCTACAATGAGCAGTTCTTC,CASSLVVSSYNEQFF
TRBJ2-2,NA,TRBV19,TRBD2,TGTGCCAGTATTAGGACTAGTCGTCGGGGCGGGGAGCTGTTTTTT,CASIRTSRRGGELFF
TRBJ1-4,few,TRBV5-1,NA,TGCGCCAGCAGCCCCGGTGCTTCTGGAGGGGACGAAAAACTGTTTTTT,CASSPGASGGDEKLFF
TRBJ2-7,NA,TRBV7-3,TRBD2,TGTGCCAGCAGCTTAAGCCCTAGCGGGACTAGAGAGCAGTACTTC,CASSLSPSGTREQYF
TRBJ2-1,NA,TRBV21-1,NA,TGTGCCAGCAGCCCTCCGACAGGACGGTTCTTC,CASSPPTGRFF
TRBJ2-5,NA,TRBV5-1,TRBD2,TGCGCCAGCAGCTTGACGACGGCGGGAGGAGACCAAGAGACCCAGTACTTC,CASSLTTAGGDQETQYF